The 14 T cell receptor beta chains below all came from one sample that was sequenced in a study of OX40 agonist ivuxolimab in advanced cancers. The data were produced by immunoSEQ multiplex PCR, yet TCRdb's version contains in-frame clones alone and is incomplete. The sample lists about 33,000 clones; 80% to 85% were seen once. This specimen consisted of CD4+ or CD8+ T cells sorted from blood, obtained in a trial of the OX40 agonist ivuxolimab. The receptors originated from an adult with an advanced solid tumor such as melanoma, head and neck, liver or kidney cancer.

The chain uses TRBV6-5 and TRBJ2-7; 9 nucleotides agree with TRBD2. Germline CDR1 MNHEY, CDR2 SVGAGI. CDR3 length: 12 residues. V lost 8 bases to trimming and J lost 4 bases; unmatched junction nucleotides: 3. CDR3 sequence: CASLAGVYEQYF. Written as DNA, the CDR3 is TGTGCCAGCTTAGCGGGAGTTTACGAGCAGTACTTC.

This chain joins TRBV5-5 and TRBJ1-2; 7 bases match TRBD1. This CDR3 spans 14 amino acids. V gave up 3 bases and J gave up 0 bases; unmatched junction bases: 2. Germline values: CDR1 SGHKS, CDR2 YYEKEE (reference sequence). CDR3 in amino acids: CASSWGQSNYGYTF. CDR3 bases: TGTGCCAGCAGCTGGGGACAGTCTAACTATGGCTACACCTTC.

The chain is built from TRBV28 and TRBJ2-4; TRBD2 matches 8 bases. Germline CDR1 and CDR2: MDHEN and SYDVKM. Trimming took 6 bases from V and 8 from J; bases not matched to a gene: 6. The CDR3 spans 13 residues. The CDR3 region has the DNA TGTGCCAGCAGAAGCGGGAGCATCTACATTCAGTACTTC. Residues: CASRSGSIYIQYF.

This clone came up a few times. V is TRBV9 and J is TRBJ2-7; 11 nucleotides match TRBD2. The germline V gene has CDR1 SGDLS and CDR2 YYNGEE. V gave up 4 bases and J gave up 6 bases; unmatched junction bases: 6. The length of the CDR3 is 14 residues. The CDR3 is CASSPSGRSVEQYF. Written as DNA, the CDR3 is TGTGCCAGCAGCCCTAGCGGGAGGAGCGTCGAGCAGTACTTC.

V gene TRBV7-9 combines with J gene TRBJ1-1; D is possibly TRBD1 (6 bases). Germline CDR1 reads SEHNR; CDR2 reads FQNEAQ (reference sequence). V was cut by 5 bases and J by 7 bases, with 20 bases left in between. The CDR3 loop spans 15 amino acids. The CDR3 loop is CASSRWDTGLSEAFF. The CDR3 DNA reads TGTGCCAGCAGCCGGTGGGACACAGGCCTTAGTGAAGCTTTCTTT. The complete variable domain, with remaining parts taken from reference TRBV7-9 and TRBJ1-1, reads DTGVSQNPRHKITKRGQNVTFRCDPISEHNRLYWYRQTLGQGPEFLTYFQNEAQLEKSRLLSDRFSAERPKGSFSTLEIQRTEQGDSAMYLCASSRWDTGLSEAFFGQGTRLTVV.

This chain connects TRBV6-1 to TRBJ2-3, with D uncertain. The CDR3 is 13 amino acids. Germline V gene lookup returns CDR1 MNHNS and CDR2 SASEGT. V lost 2 bases and J 2 bases, leaving 5 bases between the germline ends. DNA of the CDR3: TGTGCCAGCAGTGAATACCCCACAGATACGCAGTATTTT. Translating gives CASSEYPTDTQYF.

This rearrangement joins TRBV11-1 to TRBJ2-1; D possibly corresponds to TRBD1 (6 bases). There are 15 residues in the CDR3. Germline CDR1 reads SGHAT; CDR2 reads FQDESV (reference sequence). V was trimmed by 2 bases and J by 12 bases, leaving 20 bases between them. The CDR3 reads CASSLTQGTRLLQFF. CDR3 DNA: TGTGCCAGCAGCTTAACACAGGGCACTAGACTCTTGCAGTTCTTC.

The rearrangement uses TRBV7-3 and TRBJ1-2; D is possibly TRBD1 (5 bases). The germline gives CDR1 SGHTA, CDR2 FQGTGA. CDR3 size: 16 residues. Trimming removed 5 bases from V and 4 bases from J, with 20 bases in between. CDR3 nucleotide sequence: TGTGCCAGCAGCCTTACCGGGACGGGAGGGTCCTATGGCTACACCTTC. Its translation: CASSLTGTGGSYGYTF.

This clone was seen a few times. The CDR3 DNA follows: TGTGCCAGCAGCTTACCCGGGGTCGTGAATTCACCCCTCCACTTT. Its protein is CASSLPGVVNSPLHF. The V and J genes are TRBV7-9 and TRBJ1-6; D unresolved. Germline CDR1 reads SEHNR; CDR2 reads FQNEAQ (reference sequence). Trimming removed 2 bases at V and 7 bases at J, with 12 bases between. The CDR3 has 15 amino acids.

V gene TRBV4-3 combines with J gene TRBJ2-1; no reliable D call. Trimming stripped 0 bases from V and 2 bases from J, with 8 bases between. Germline V gives CDR1 LGHNA, CDR2 YSLEER. CDR3 length: 15 residues. The CDR3 is CASSQDLPAYNEQFF. CDR3 DNA sequence: TGCGCCAGCAGCCAAGATCTTCCAGCCTACAATGAGCAGTTCTTC.

The chain recombines TRBV7-9 with TRBJ1-3; a possible D gene is TRBD1 (6 bases). CDR3 length equals 14 residues. The V gene's germline CDR1 is SEHNR and CDR2 FQNEAQ (reference sequence). Between the trimmed V and J ends, which lost 8 bases and 0 bases, there was a span of 11 bases. The CDR3 region is CASRAGVSGNTIYF. CDR3 bases: TGTGCCAGCCGTGCAGGGGTCTCTGGAAACACCATATATTTT.

The chain couples TRBV28 to TRBJ1-1, with D maybe TRBD1 (6 bases). Germline loops: CDR1 MDHEN, CDR2 SYDVKM. Trimming stripped 7 bases from V and 1 base from J, with 13 bases between. The CDR3 has 14 amino acids. CDR3 protein: CASKQGTENTEAFF. The CDR3, as DNA: TGTGCCAGCAAACAGGGAACCGAGAACACTGAAGCTTTCTTT.

J is TRBJ2-2 and V is TRBV19; 7 nucleotides agree with TRBD1. Germline trimming cut 5 bases from V and 8 bases from J; bases unmatched to any gene: 5. The CDR3 is 13 residues long. CDR1 LNHDA and CDR2 SQIVND come from the germline V gene (reference sequence). The CDR3 DNA reads TGTGCCAGTAGTCCCAGGGGGTCGGGGGAGCTGTTTTTT. Its translation: CASSPRGSGELFF.

The chain links TRBV6-1 to TRBJ2-7; no clear D gene. CDR3 length: 14 amino acids. The germline V gene has CDR1 MNHNS and CDR2 SASEGT. V was clipped by 4 bases and J by 3 bases, with 13 bases between them. CDR3 DNA sequence: TGTGCCAGCAGTGCGTTGGGCAGTCGCTACGAGCAGTACTTC. This translates into CASSALGSRYEQYF.